This TCR beta chain was identified in a study of blood T cell repertoires in COVID-19. The CDR3 is made up of 16 amino acids. Germline loops: CDR1 GTSNPN, CDR2 SVGIG (reference sequence). With 3 bases removed from V and 8 bases from J, the gap between germline ends came to 20 bases. Some clones are missing from TCRdb's copy, which holds only in-frame ones; the method was immunoSEQ multiplex PCR. The data show around 450,000 clones, 90% seen once. Sequenced sample: PBMCs or T cells enriched from blood (not recorded which). This receptor was obtained from a man younger than 35 who had recovered from COVID-19. The V call is TRBV30, the J call TRBJ1-6; no clear D gene. This CDR3 reads CAWRDHWSGEDSPLHF. The CDR3 DNA is TGTGCCTGGAGGGACCACTGGAGCGGGGAGGATTCACCCCTCCACTTT.